This T cell receptor (beta chain) was captured by sequencing in a study of blood T cell repertoires in COVID-19. V was pared by 6 bases and J by 4 bases, with 15 bases between. The CDR3 runs to 15 residues. The germline V gene encodes CDR1 MDHEN and CDR2 SYDVKM. Repertoires were generated with immunoSEQ multiplex PCR, while TCRdb's copy carries only in-frame clones and drops some. Here the sample spans 150,000 to 200,000 clones, roughly 85% being singletons. The V and J genes are TRBV28 and TRBJ1-4, with D uncertain. The sequenced material came from peripheral blood. This clonotype originated in a human donor in a cohort sampled during active COVID-19. This CDR3 reads CASSLTPGRNEKLFF. In DNA, the CDR3 is TGTGCCAGCAGCCTCACCCCAGGCCGTAATGAAAAACTGTTTTTT.